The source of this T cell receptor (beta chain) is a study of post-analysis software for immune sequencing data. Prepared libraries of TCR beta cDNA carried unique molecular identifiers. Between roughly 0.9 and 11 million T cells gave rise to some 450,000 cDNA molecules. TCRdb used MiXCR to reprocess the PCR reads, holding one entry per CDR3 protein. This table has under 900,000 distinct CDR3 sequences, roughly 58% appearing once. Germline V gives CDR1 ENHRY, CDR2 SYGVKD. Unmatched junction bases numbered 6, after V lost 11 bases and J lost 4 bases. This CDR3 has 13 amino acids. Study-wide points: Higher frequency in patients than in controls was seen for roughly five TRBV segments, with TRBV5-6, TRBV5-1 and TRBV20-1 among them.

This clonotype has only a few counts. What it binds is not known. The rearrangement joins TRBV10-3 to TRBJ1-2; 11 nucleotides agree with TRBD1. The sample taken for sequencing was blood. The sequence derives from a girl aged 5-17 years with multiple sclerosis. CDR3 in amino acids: CAASGQGGYGYTF. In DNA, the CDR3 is TGTGCCGCCTCGGGACAGGGGGGCTATGGCTACACCTTC.